This T cell receptor beta chain was retrieved from a study of shared clonotypes between healthy human individuals (dated by TCRdb to about 2020). About the study as a whole: The cohort comprised a couple of women and a few men aged 18 to 49 years. For each donor, CD4 naive and CD4 memory were each run on three plates, CD8 naive on two plates, and CD8 memory on one plate. The study deeply sequenced blood TCR repertoires of about five healthy adults to estimate repertoire size and the extent of clonotype sharing between individuals. To increase sequencing depth and limit assay-specific biases, different laboratories used diverse techniques to prepare libraries and sequence TCR repertoires. Per donor, leukapheresis produced somewhere between about 0.94 and 8.9 billion PBMCs.

The donors were healthy, HIV-negative adults with no recently reported acute infections or vaccinations. All donors were Caucasian adults living in Nashville, Tennessee, USA. CD4+ T cells were enriched by magnetic negative selection; naive cells were then positively selected on CD45RA, and the negative fraction formed the memory subset. After blood collection by leukapheresis, PBMCs were isolated using Ficoll-Histopaque density gradient centrifugation and then cryopreserved in the vapor phase of liquid nitrogen. Analytical flow cytometry was used to check the purity and quantity of every magnetically sorted T cell population. From each sorted fraction, genomic DNA was isolated and quantified by UV absorbance on a Nanodrop 2000c. The germline V gene encodes CDR1 LNHDA and CDR2 SQIVND (reference sequence). The CDR3 numbers 14 residues from cysteine through phenylalanine. Only CDR3 DNA remains: 42 bases, in frame from the first base. Relative to germline, V is 5 bases shorter and J is 6 bases shorter, with 16 bases between their ends.

This clone is a singleton in its sample. The antigen it recognizes is unknown. No per-base quality is available; no much larger clone lies one base away. Findings and caveats that apply to the study as a whole: Clonotypes shared by all four sorted-subset donors showed higher generation probabilities than non-shared clonotypes. Based on pairwise subsampling, the degree of clonotype sharing among donors was expected to be affected by sequencing depth. Naive subsets generally had larger estimated clonotype richness than memory subsets. Because the study included only a small number of donors, the genetic and exposure-history diversity represented was limited. About 4.5% of naive CD4, more than 3% of naive CD8, approximately 2% of memory CD4, and around 0.4% of memory CD8 clonotypes were shared across a few donors. Sampling was restricted to blood, and TCR repertoires in tissue are likely to differ from TCR repertoires in blood. Even with the large sequencing depth, rarefaction of the sorted-subset datasets indicated that sequencing was incomplete.

TCR CDR3 regions were amplified from genomic DNA by multiplex PCR using the deep immunoSEQ assay. Genomic DNA extracted from each cell subset was distributed evenly over all wells of several immunoSEQ 96-well plates, and each plate served as one replicate. For sorted subsets, around 200 ng genomic DNA, equal to about 30,000 T cell genomes, was loaded into each replicate PCR. The purified libraries were quantified using a Qubit 3.0 fluorometer, sized with a Bioanalyzer 2100, and then quantified again using the KAPA Library Quantification kit. Every immunoSEQ 96-well plate was sequenced on a separate single-read 150-cycle Illumina NextSeq 550 flow cell. The study's own analysis went as follows. Because the immunoSEQ output held only junctional sequences and lacked quality scores, the filtering could not match the filtering applied to full-length reads. Sequences were annotated with PyIR, a Python wrapper for IgBLAST v1.9, using IMGT germline references to assign V/J genes and CDR3. Any read was removed if the V/J assignment was weak (E-value above 1e-6), the CDR3 was missing, or the read contained stop codons, out-of-frame junctions, or ambiguous translated residues. A V3J clonotype was defined by an identical inferred V gene, J gene, and CDR3 amino acid sequence. Percentage overlap between repertoires was computed as shared unique clonotypes divided by the size of the smaller repertoire. Repertoire richness was assessed with RTK rarefaction, the Chao1 estimator, and Recon v2.1 estimates of unobserved clonotypes. Generation probabilities for all TCRbeta clonotypes obtained by the gDNA method from a handful of donors were computed using OLGA. In its TCRdb copy, this immuneACCESS table keeps in-frame sequences only and misses some clones. Where compared with another copy, unresolved V genes explain less than half of these, and the others have no known cause. D and trimming come from the DNA, and the V and J calls and clone size come from that table. Recorded for this sample are 1.6 million or so clones; around 98.5% of them occurred a single time. Of the sample, 0.3% to 0.45% falls within the top ten clones.

The TCR sequence derives from a man aged 25 to 40 in good health. The specimen was naive CD4+ T cells sorted from blood. The cell subset or site label, read with the paper, signifies: CD45RA+ positively selected. The V gene is TRBV19 and the J gene is TRBJ1-1, with the D segment identity uncertain. The CDR3 region: CASSSLVLNPEAFF. Read as DNA, the sequence is TGTGCCAGTAGTTCATTAGTGCTTAACCCTGAAGCTTTCTTT. With the portions outside the CDR3 filled from the reference TRBV19 and TRBJ1-1 genes, the complete variable region becomes DGGITQSPKYLFRKEGQNVTLSCEQNLNHDAMYWYRQDPGQGLRLIYYSQIVNDFQKGDIAEGYSVSREKKESFPLTVTSAQKNPTAFYLCASSSLVLNPEAFFGQGTRLTVV.